What follows is one T cell receptor (beta chain) and its context. Antigen: not known. The germline V gene has CDR1 SGHRS and CDR2 YFSETQ. V was clipped by 4 bases and J by 3 bases, with 15 bases between them. There are 15 residues in the CDR3. These data originate in a study of tumor-infiltrating lymphocytes in localized non-small cell lung cancer. Study at large: Each patient gave resected tumor and non-adjacent uninvolved lung tissue.

General study results and limits: TCR sequencing covered a subset of patients with enough tissue. TCRbeta sequencing showed higher T cell infiltration in tumors than uninvolved lung. Different pieces of the same tissue went to different assays, confounding technical variation with intratumor heterogeneity.

The table came from immunoSEQ multiplex PCR; TCRdb's copy has only in-frame clones and leaves some out. Among around 15,000 clones listed, 75% were seen once. The clonotype was recovered from a human donor with non-small cell lung cancer. Sequenced sample: lung tumor tissue. The chain recombines TRBV5-1 with TRBJ2-3; D gene ambiguous. CDR3 residues: CASSPDTTSTDTQYF. In DNA form, the CDR3 reads TGCGCCAGCAGCCCAGACACTACCTCTACAGATACGCAGTATTTT.